Below, 11 T cell receptor beta chains from the same sample are listed, as sequenced in a study of shared clonotypes between healthy human individuals. Only in-frame clones appear in the TCRdb table, and some are missing; sequencing was by immunoSEQ multiplex PCR. The sample yields roughly 2,300,000 clones, around 92% seen once. Sequencing was carried out using naive CD4+ T cells from PBMCs. Subset here: CD45RA+ positively selected. Receptors were obtained from a man aged 18 to 30 in good health. Some clones in this sample may be carry-over from other donors' samples.

As concerns this clone: Other DNA variants within this sample encode the same CDR3. The V gene is TRBV28, the J gene TRBJ2-7; 9 nucleotides match TRBD2. The V segment lost 6 bases and the J segment 2 bases; nucleotides outside the gene matches: 2. Germline lookup yields CDR1 MDHEN and CDR2 SYDVKM. The CDR3 contains 13 residues. The CDR3 region is CASRAGGTYEQYF. The CDR3 bases are TGTGCCAGCAGAGCGGGAGGTACCTACGAGCAGTACTTC. The complete variable domain, with remaining parts taken from reference TRBV28 and TRBJ2-7, reads DVKVTQSSRYLVKRTGEKVFLECVQDMDHENMFWYRQDPGLGLRLIYFSYDVKMKEKGDIPEGYSVSREKKERFSLILESASTNQTSMYLCASRAGGTYEQYFGPGTRLTVT.

DNA for the CDR3: TGTGCCAGCAGTGCGGGGGGACTCTTCGGCACCATATATTTT. Protein: CASSAGGLFGTIYF. The chain joins TRBV25-1 to TRBJ1-3; possible D gene TRBD1, 5 bases. V lost 4 bases, J lost 9 bases, and 16 bases lay in between. Germline V gene lookup returns CDR1 MGHDK and CDR2 SYGVNS. The CDR3 consists of 14 residues.

This chain connects TRBV11-1 to TRBJ2-7; D is unresolved. Trimming left V 1 base short and J 2 bases short, with 9 bases between. Germline CDR1 is SGHAT and CDR2 is FQDESV (reference sequence). The CDR3 sequence is 14 residues long. This CDR3 reads CASSLVAGPYEQYF. CDR3 bases: TGTGCCAGCAGCTTAGTGGCAGGCCCCTACGAGCAGTACTTC.

This chain links TRBV6-1 with TRBJ2-7; TRBD1 matches 7 bases. This CDR3 is 14 amino acids long. With V trimmed by 4 bases and J by 4 bases, 7 bases remained unmatched. Germline CDR1 and CDR2: MNHNS and SASEGT. The DNA of the CDR3 is TGTGCCAGCAGTGGATCCGGGACAGCGTACGAGCAGTACTTC. Translating gives CASSGSGTAYEQYF.

The CDR3 here is CASSLGGLGQETQYF. The CDR3 DNA follows: TGTGCCAGCAGCTTGGGAGGTCTGGGACAAGAGACCCAGTACTTC. This chain connects TRBV5-4 to TRBJ2-5; D not resolved. Trimming shortened V by 0 bases and J by 2 bases, and 11 bases separated the two germline ends. Germline V gene sequence: CDR1 SGHNT, CDR2 YYREEE (reference sequence). The CDR3 totals 15 residues. Drawing the rest from reference TRBV5-4 and TRBJ2-5, the complete variable domain is ETGVTQSPTHLIKTRGQQVTLRCSSQSGHNTVSWYQQALGQGPQFIFQYYREEENGRGNFPPRFSGLQFPNYSSELNVNALELDDSALYLCASSLGGLGQETQYFGPGTRLLVL.

The CDR3 DNA is TGTGCCAGCAGTGAGAGCGGGCGCCCCTACGAGCAGTACTTC. This codes for CASSESGRPYEQYF. This rearrangement joins TRBV6-1 to TRBJ2-7; maybe TRBD2 (6 bases). V was clipped by 3 bases and J by 2 bases, with 11 bases between them. Germline values: CDR1 MNHNS, CDR2 SASEGT. The CDR3 length is 14 residues.

The genes are TRBV10-3 and TRBJ2-7, with 9 bases that match TRBD1. V lost 8 bases to trimming and J lost 4 bases; unmatched junction nucleotides: 15. The CDR3 is 16 residues long. Germline-derived CDR1 and CDR2 are ENHRY and SYGVKD. CDR3 region: CAIGDPRQGGNYEQYF. DNA for the CDR3: TGTGCCATCGGCGACCCTAGACAGGGGGGAAATTACGAGCAGTACTTC.

This sequence joins TRBV14 and TRBJ1-4; D possibly corresponds to TRBD1 (5 bases). This CDR3 contains 17 residues. Per germline, CDR1 SGHDN and CDR2 FVKESK. V gave up 3 bases and J gave up 0 bases, with 14 bases separating them. The CDR3 protein is CASSHHRTYATNEKLFF. In DNA, the CDR3 is TGTGCCAGCAGCCACCACAGGACCTATGCAACTAATGAAAAACTGTTTTTT. Supplemented by reference TRBV14 and TRBJ1-4, the full variable domain reads EAGVTQFPSHSVIEKGQTVTLRCDPISGHDNLYWYRRVMGKEIKFLLHFVKESKQDESGMPNNRFLAERTGGTYSTLKVQPAELEDSGVYFCASSHHRTYATNEKLFFGSGTQLSVL.

The chain links TRBV7-7 to TRBJ2-7; TRBD1 might be the D (6 bases). In germline, CDR1 is SSHAT, CDR2 FNYEAQ (reference sequence). Trimming removed 5 bases from V and 3 bases from J, with 14 bases in between. CDR3 length equals 14 residues. In nucleotides, the CDR3 is TGTGCCAGCAGCCCCATGGACAGAGACTACGAGCAGTACTTC. This encodes CASSPMDRDYEQYF. The entire variable domain, with the rest obtained from reference TRBV7-7 and TRBJ2-7, is as follows: GAGVSQSPRYKVTKRGQDVTLRCDPISSHATLYWYQQALGQGPEFLTYFNYEAQPDKSGLPSDRFSAERPEGSISTLTIQRTEQRDSAMYRCASSPMDRDYEQYFGPGTRLTVT.

Comment on this clone: At the DNA level, this CDR3 is encoded by other sequences in the same sample as well. The gene calls are TRBV5-4 and TRBJ2-1; 16 bases are a match to TRBD2. The V and J ends lost 5 bases and 0 bases, in that order; junction bases with no gene match: 5. The CDR3 consists of 18 residues. Germline values: CDR1 SGHNT, CDR2 YYREEE (reference sequence). The CDR3 DNA follows: TGTGCCAGCAGTCGGGGACTAGCGGGAGGGAGCTCCTACAATGAGCAGTTCTTC. It is translated as CASSRGLAGGSSYNEQFF.

This rearrangement joins TRBV10-1 to TRBJ2-7; 7 bases agree with TRBD1. The trim removed 5 bases at V and 3 bases at J, leaving 4 bases unmatched. There are 13 residues in the CDR3. Germline V gives CDR1 WNHNN, CDR2 SYGVQD (reference sequence). CDR3 nucleotide sequence: TGCGCCAGCAGTTCGACAGGGAGCTACGAGCAGTACTTC. Its protein is CASSSTGSYEQYF.